This TCR beta chain was recovered during a study of shared clonotypes between healthy human individuals. Study as a whole: Every donor yielded three CD4 naive, three CD4 memory, two CD8 naive and one CD8 memory plate.

General study findings and limits: Clonotype sharing among donors was expected to depend on sequencing depth. Naive subsets typically showed greater estimated richness than memory subsets.

Per the original methods: As immunoSEQ supplied junction-only sequences (without quality scores), filtering differed. Produced via immunoSEQ multiplex PCR; TCRdb's table is partial and in-frame only. V, J and clone size are taken as reported in that table, and D and trimming were inferred from the DNA itself. The sample lists about 710,000 clones, around 73% seen once, with roughly 1.9% in the top ten. Unmatched junction bases numbered 5, after V lost 4 bases and J lost 3 bases. The CDR3 has 15 amino acids. Germline V gives CDR1 ENHRY, CDR2 SYGVKD. Notes on this clone: Its antigen is unknown.

The sequenced sample consisted of memory CD4+ T cells sorted from blood. Regarding subset: CD45RA-negative fraction. This TCR derives from a woman in her 30s in good health. The rearrangement uses TRBV10-3 and TRBJ2-1; TRBD2 aligns across 8 bases. The CDR3 nucleotides read TGTGCCATCAGTGGAGCGGGAGACCTCTACAATGAGCAGTTCTTC. Amino acids: CAISGAGDLYNEQFF.